This note documents a single T cell receptor (beta chain) sequence. The RNA, 0.5 to 1 ug, was put through reverse transcription using random hexamers. TCRdb used MiXCR to reprocess the immunoSEQ multiplex PCR reads, holding one entry per CDR3 protein. Found here are around 90,000 distinct CDR3 sequences, roughly 96% of them singletons; the top ten hold approximately 0.62%. The sample belongs to a study of CD8 T cells in Susac syndrome. V lost 2 bases, J lost 0 bases, and 4 bases stayed unmatched. Germline-derived CDR1 and CDR2 are SGHNT and YYREEE (reference sequence). There are 16 residues in the CDR3.

The TCR was taken from a human donor with Susac syndrome. Sequencing input: CD8+ T cells from PBMCs. This chain joins TRBV5-4 and TRBJ1-5; 8 nucleotides match TRBD1. CDR3: CASSFRGQDSNQPQHF. In DNA form, the CDR3 reads TGTGCCAGCAGCTTCCGGGGACAGGATAGCAATCAGCCCCAGCATTTT.